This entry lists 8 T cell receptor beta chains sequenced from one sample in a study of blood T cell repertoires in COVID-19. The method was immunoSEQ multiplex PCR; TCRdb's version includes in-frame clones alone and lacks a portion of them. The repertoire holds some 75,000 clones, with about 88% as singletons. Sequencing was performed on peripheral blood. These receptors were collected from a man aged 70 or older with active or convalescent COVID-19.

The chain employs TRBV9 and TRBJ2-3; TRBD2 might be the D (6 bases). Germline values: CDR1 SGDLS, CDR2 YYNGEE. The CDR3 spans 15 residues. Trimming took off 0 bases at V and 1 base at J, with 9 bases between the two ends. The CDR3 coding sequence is TGTGCCAGCAGCGTAGTTGGCGGGGGCACAGATACGCAGTATTTT. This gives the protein CASSVVGGGTDTQYF.

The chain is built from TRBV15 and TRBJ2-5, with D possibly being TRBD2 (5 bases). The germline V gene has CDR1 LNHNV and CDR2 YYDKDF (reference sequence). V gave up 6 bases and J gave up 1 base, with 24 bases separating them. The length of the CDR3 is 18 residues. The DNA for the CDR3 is TGTGCCACCAGAGAAAAGGGCGTGCTTGGAGGTTTCCAAGAGACCCAGTACTTC. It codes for CATREKGVLGGFQETQYF.

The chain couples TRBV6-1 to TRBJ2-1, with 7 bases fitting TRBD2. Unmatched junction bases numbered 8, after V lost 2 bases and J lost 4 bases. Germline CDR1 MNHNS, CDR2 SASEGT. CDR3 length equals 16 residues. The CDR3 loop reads CASSEQPGTKYNEQFF. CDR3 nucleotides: TGTGCCAGCAGTGAACAGCCAGGGACTAAGTACAATGAGCAGTTCTTC.

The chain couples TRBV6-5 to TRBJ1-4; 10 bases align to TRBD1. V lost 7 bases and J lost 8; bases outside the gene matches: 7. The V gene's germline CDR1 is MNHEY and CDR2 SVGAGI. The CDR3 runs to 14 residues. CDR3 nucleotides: TGTGCCAGCACTCGGACAGGGGGAGTCGAAAAACTGTTTTTT. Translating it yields CASTRTGGVEKLFF.

The CDR3 spells CASTVAGYEQYF. The CDR3 DNA reads TGTGCCAGCACGGTAGCGGGCTACGAGCAGTACTTC. The V call is TRBV2, the J call TRBJ2-7; 7 bases align to TRBD2. The CDR3 spans 12 residues. Trimming took 7 bases from V and 3 from J; bases not matched to a gene: 3. CDR1 is SNHLY and CDR2 is FYNNEI in the germline V gene.

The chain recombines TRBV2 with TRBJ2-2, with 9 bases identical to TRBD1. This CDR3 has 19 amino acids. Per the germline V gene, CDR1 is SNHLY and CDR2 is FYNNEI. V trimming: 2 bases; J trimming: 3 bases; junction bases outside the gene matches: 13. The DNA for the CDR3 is TGTGCCAGCAGTGAAAGAAGTTTTGGACAGGGGTGGCACACCGGGGAGCTGTTTTTT. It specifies CASSERSFGQGWHTGELFF.

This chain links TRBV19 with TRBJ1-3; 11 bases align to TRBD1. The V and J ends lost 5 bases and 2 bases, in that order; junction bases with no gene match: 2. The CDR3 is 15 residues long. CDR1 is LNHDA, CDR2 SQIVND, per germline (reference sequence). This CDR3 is CASSGTGGAGNTIYF. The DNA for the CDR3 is TGTGCCAGTAGTGGGACAGGGGGAGCTGGAAACACCATATATTTT.

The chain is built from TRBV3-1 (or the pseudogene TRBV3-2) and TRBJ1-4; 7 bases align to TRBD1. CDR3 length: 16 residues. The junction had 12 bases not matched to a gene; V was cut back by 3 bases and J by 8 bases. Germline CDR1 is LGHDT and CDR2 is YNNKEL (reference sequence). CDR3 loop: CASSQFGGDSREKLFF. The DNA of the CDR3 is TGTGCCAGCAGCCAGTTCGGTGGGGACAGTAGGGAAAAACTGTTTTTT.